This TCR beta chain was documented in a study of blood T cell repertoires in COVID-19. About the research overall: Some COVID-19 samples were acute and others convalescent; all came from the United States, Italy and Spain. The analysed material was cDNA or gDNA that came from T cells, B-cell-depleted T cells, or PBMCs.

The CDR3 covers 16 residues. CDR1 is SGHVS, CDR2 FNYEAQ, per germline. Trimming removed 1 base from V and 1 base from J; junction bases left unmatched: 3. The protocol was immunoSEQ multiplex PCR, while the TCRdb copy is restricted to in-frame clones and leaves out a portion. The sample contains under 150,000 clones, 81% of which appear only once. Sequencing used peripheral blood. This chain joins TRBV7-6 and TRBJ2-7; 11 positions match TRBD1. This sequence was found in a human donor with acute or convalescent COVID-19. The donor label of this sample is uncertain. CDR3 sequence: CASSLGTGGASYEQYF. The DNA for the CDR3 is TGTGCCAGCAGCTTAGGGACAGGGGGCGCTTCCTACGAGCAGTACTTC. The variable domain in full, with the rest retrieved from reference TRBV7-6 and TRBJ2-7, is GAGVSQSPRYKVTKRGQDVALRCDPISGHVSLYWYRQALGQGPEFLTYFNYEAQQDKSGLPNDRFSAERPEGSISTLTIQRTEQRDSAMYRCASSLGTGGASYEQYFGPGTRLTVT.